This entry features one T cell receptor beta chain sequence. Its recognized antigen is unknown. It has no much larger one-base neighbor in the sample; base qualities were not kept. Trimming leaves V shorter by 7 bases and J shorter by 3 bases, with the junction holding 6 bases beyond the gene matches. CDR1 and CDR2, looked up from the germline V gene (reference sequence), are LNHDA and SQIVND. The cysteine opens and the phenylalanine closes a CDR3 of 14 amino acids. Only the CDR3 DNA stays, 42 bases, in frame from base 1. This entry is derived from a study of cytomegalovirus exposure and HLA in healthy donors (dated by TCRdb to about 2017). For the study in its entirety: According to a later analysis, the 120 or so validation repertoires were produced on the same platform as the roughly 600 repertoires of the first cohort. The aim of the study was to test whether cataloging public T cell receptors could identify signatures of past pathogen exposure. Besides the first cohort of 500 to 700 subjects, a separate validation cohort made up of 90 to 150 different subjects was used. High-throughput TCR immunosequencing, statistical association of individual TCRs with disease status, and machine learning were combined to predict cytomegalovirus infection status.

What the work shows at the level of the full study, not this receptor alone: Most TCR sequences were observed very rarely across donors, whereas some public TCRs were present in many individuals. In both the original and validation cohorts, the classifier was reported to diagnose cytomegalovirus status with high specificity and sensitivity. The study gave a list of 150 to 200 TCR beta chains associated with cytomegalovirus. The authors suggested that the approach could potentially be extended to other disease states and immunological phenotypes. In a later analysis, TCRs clustered in the first cohort were found to also tend to co-occur in the 120 or so validation repertoires, with 85% to 95% of cluster scores above 0. In vitro tests confirmed that three of the cytomegalovirus-associated TCR beta chains recognize cytomegalovirus antigens. A later analysis had no HLA typing for the validation cohort, so co-occurrence there was scored across all 120 or so repertoires.

The donors belonged to the validation cohort of about 120 subjects, which was separate from the approximately 700-subject first cohort. The library was made by the immunoSEQ multiplex PCR assay. The authors' pipeline ran thus. A statistical classification framework was developed to diagnose cytomegalovirus status using the catalog of TCR beta chain sequences. TCRdb took over this immuneACCESS table, retaining in-frame rearrangements with V and J assigned. Such tables are incomplete; in checked studies, under half of the missing clones stem from an unresolved V gene, and the remainder is unexplained. Clonal size and the V and J genes are those of that table, whereas D and trimming came from the DNA. The sample records under 250,000 clones, about 81% of which are singletons. About 1.2% of the sample rests with the top ten.

Source material: PBMCs. The rearranged segments are TRBV19 and TRBJ2-7, and 10 junction bases match TRBD1. This sequence was found in a woman under 40 in good health and CMV-seronegative. CDR3 sequence: CASTLGTGDYEQYF. In nucleotides, the sequence is TGTGCCAGTACTCTCGGGACAGGGGACTACGAGCAGTACTTC.